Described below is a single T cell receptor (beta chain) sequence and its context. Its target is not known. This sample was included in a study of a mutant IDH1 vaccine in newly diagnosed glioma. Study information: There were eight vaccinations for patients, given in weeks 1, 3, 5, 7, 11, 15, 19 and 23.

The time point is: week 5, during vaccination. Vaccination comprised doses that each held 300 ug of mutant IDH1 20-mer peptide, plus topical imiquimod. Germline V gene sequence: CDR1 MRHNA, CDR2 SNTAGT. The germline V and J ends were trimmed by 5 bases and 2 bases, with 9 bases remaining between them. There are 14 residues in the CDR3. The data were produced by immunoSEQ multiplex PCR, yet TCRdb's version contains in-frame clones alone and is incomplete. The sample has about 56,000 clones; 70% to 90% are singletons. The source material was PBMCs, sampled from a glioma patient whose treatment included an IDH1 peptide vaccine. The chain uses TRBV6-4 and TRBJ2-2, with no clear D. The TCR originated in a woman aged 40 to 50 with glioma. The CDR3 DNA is TGTGCCAGCAGTATACGAATTAACACCGGGGAGCTGTTTTTT. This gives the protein CASSIRINTGELFF.